This is a list of T cell receptor beta chains from one sample in a study of blood T cell repertoires in COVID-19. Clones were sequenced by immunoSEQ multiplex PCR, and TCRdb holds only the in-frame ones, with some missing. The data contain under 150,000 clones, about four fifths of them singletons. The sequencing sample was made of peripheral blood. The receptors originated from a woman in her 40s with acute or convalescent COVID-19. Both conserved end residues are part of each CDR3. The D gene is left open where the match is weak. Size is omitted from some rows. Given values are once, few, many or a class for expanded clones.

d_call j_call v_call clone_size cdr3_nt cdr3_aa
. TRBJ2-7 TRBV19 once TGTGCCAGTAGTCCACAACAGCAATCTTACTCCTACGAGCAGTACTTC CASSPQQQSYSYEQYF
TRBD1 TRBJ1-5 TRBV10-3 . TGTGCCATCAGTCCTAGTGGAGGGGGCGATCAGCCCCAGCATTTT CAISPSGGGDQPQHF
TRBD1 TRBJ1-2 TRBV5-1 . TGCGCCAGCAGCTATGACAGGGACGATGGCTACACCTTC CASSYDRDDGYTF
. TRBJ1-6 TRBV12-3/TRBV12-4 . TGTGCCAGCAGTTACAGAAATTCACCCCTCCACTTT CASSYRNSPLHF
. TRBJ1-2 TRBV5-6 . TGTGCCAGCAGCTCCTTACCGGGACTGTCATATGGCTACACCTTC CASSSLPGLSYGYTF
. TRBJ2-7 TRBV12-3/TRBV12-4 . TGTGCCAGCGGACGAGCGGCAACCTACGAGCAGTACTTC CASGRAATYEQYF
. TRBJ1-1 TRBV9 . TGTGCCAGCAGCGACCCAGGGAACACTGAAGCTTTCTTT CASSDPGNTEAFF
. TRBJ1-2 TRBV12-3/TRBV12-4 . TGTGCCAGCAGTTTCCGGGGGGCGTATGGCTACACCTTC CASSFRGAYGYTF
TRBD1 TRBJ1-4 TRBV11-1 . TGTGCCAGCAGCTTTCCAGGGGGCGGAAAACTGTTTTTT CASSFPGGGKLFF
TRBD1 TRBJ1-4 TRBV29-1 . TGCAGCGTTGGCATGACAGGGCTAAATGAAAAACTGTTTTTT CSVGMTGLNEKLFF
. TRBJ1-2 TRBV28 . TGTGCCAGCAGTTTAAGGCAGGGAGGCTACACCTTC CASSLRQGGYTF
. TRBJ1-5 TRBV7-9 . TGTGCCAGCAGCTTGGGAGGACGGGACCAGCCCCAGCATTTT CASSLGGRDQPQHF
. TRBJ1-6 TRBV14 . TGTGCCAGCAGCCAAGGGGAGGGGATAAGGTCACCCCTCCACTTT CASSQGEGIRSPLHF
. TRBJ2-3 TRBV11-1 . TGTGCCAGCAGCTTACTTCGTGCTACCGACACAGATACGCAGTATTTT CASSLLRATDTDTQYF
TRBD1 TRBJ2-5 TRBV7-2 . TGTGCCAGCAGCACTCGGGACAGGGGGCCCCGTGGGACCCAGTACTTC CASSTRDRGPRGTQYF
TRBD1 TRBJ2-7 TRBV6-5 . TGTGCCAGCAGCAAGGACAGGGCTGGCTACGAGCAGTACTTC CASSKDRAGYEQYF
. TRBJ1-6 TRBV2 . TGTGCCAGCAGCGGGGGACTGATTAATTCACCCCTCCACTTT CASSGGLINSPLHF
TRBD1 TRBJ2-3 TRBV23-1 . TGCGCCACCCCGACGAAAATTATCCGGGACAGGGGCCAAAAATCCCCCACAAATACGCAGTATTTT CATPTKIIRDRGQKSPTNTQYF
. TRBJ1-2 TRBV7-2 . TGTGCCAGCAGCTTAGCCCCCTCGATGTCCGTGGCTGGCTACACCTTC CASSLAPSMSVAGYTF
TRBD2 TRBJ2-5 TRBV7-3 . TGTGCCAGCAGCATCGGGGGGCAAGAGACCCAGTACTTC CASSIGGQETQYF
TRBD1 TRBJ1-4 TRBV19 . TGTGCCAGTAGTGGTCCGGGACAGATTGAGGAAAAACTGTTTTTT CASSGPGQIEEKLFF
. TRBJ1-2 TRBV18 . TGTGCCAGCTCATCCCTAGACAGGACTAACTATGGCTACACCTTC CASSSLDRTNYGYTF
TRBD2 TRBJ2-7 TRBV4-1 few TGCGCCAGCAGCCTAGCAACGCTAGCGGCGAGCTCCTACGAGCAGTACTTC CASSLATLAASSYEQYF
. TRBJ2-1 TRBV19 . TGTGCCAGTAGTGTAAGGAGGGACGAGCAGTTCTTC CASSVRRDEQFF
. TRBJ2-6 TRBV3-1/TRBV3-2 . TGTGCCAGCAGCCTCATAGCTTCTGGGGCCAACGTCCTGACTTTC CASSLIASGANVLTF
. TRBJ2-1 TRBV20-1 once TGCAGTGCTAGTGCGGGTCAGGGCTACAATGAGCAGTTCTTC CSASAGQGYNEQFF
TRBD1 TRBJ1-2 TRBV6-5 . TGTGCCAGCAGTTACTCTTTGACAGGGGACTATTATGGCTACACCTTC CASSYSLTGDYYGYTF
. TRBJ2-2 TRBV2 . TGTGCCAGCAGGCGGGTAGTGGCCGGGGAGCTGTTTTTT CASRRVVAGELFF
. TRBJ1-5 TRBV6-2/TRBV6-3 . TGTGCCAGCAGTTGGACAATGGGGCAGCCCCAGCATTTT CASSWTMGQPQHF
TRBD1 TRBJ1-4 TRBV15 . TGTGCCACCAGCAGAGAGGGGACAGGGTTCGAAAAACTGTTTTTT CATSREGTGFEKLFF